This TCR beta chain was identified in a study of blood T cell repertoires in COVID-19. For the study at large: In each case, the material was cDNA or gDNA derived from T cells, B-cell-depleted T cells, or PBMCs.

V was trimmed by 6 bases and J by 0 bases, leaving 16 bases between them. Germline lookup yields CDR1 SGHRS and CDR2 YFSETQ. CDR3 length equals 15 residues. Some clones are missing from TCRdb's copy, which holds only in-frame ones; the method was immunoSEQ multiplex PCR. The sample carries roughly 230,000 clones, around 84% recorded once. The receptor was derived from a man aged 35 to 55 with acute or convalescent COVID-19. This sequence joins TRBV5-1 and TRBJ2-7; a possible D gene is TRBD2 (6 bases). Sequenced material: peripheral blood. The CDR3 DNA is TGCGCCAGCACCCCAGGTGGTAGCGGCTCCTACGAGCAGTACTTC. Protein sequence: CASTPGGSGSYEQYF. The full variable domain, completed using reference TRBV5-1 and TRBJ2-7, is KAGVTQTPRYLIKTRGQQVTLSCSPISGHRSVSWYQQTPGQGLQFLFEYFSETQRNKGNFPGRFSGRQFSNSRSEMNVSTLELGDSALYLCASTPGGSGSYEQYFGPGTRLTVT.